This T cell receptor beta chain was observed in a study of response to subunit inactivated influenza vaccine. The germline V gene has CDR1 LGHDT and CDR2 YNNKEL (reference sequence). This CDR3 region has 13 residues. Trimming removed 10 bases from V and 1 base from J; junction bases left unmatched: 5. In TCRdb, the RT-PCR reads were re-called with MiXCR into one record per CDR3 protein. This table has around 580,000 distinct CDR3 sequences, 12% appearing once. The chain combines TRBV3-1 with TRBJ2-3; TRBD1 matches 7 bases. The source was PBMCs from blood, collected on the day of vaccination. The sequence came from a man in his fifties who received an inactivated influenza vaccine. The CDR3 sequence: CATRTGGTDTQYF. The CDR3 nucleotides are TGTGCCACCCGGACAGGCGGCACAGATACGCAGTATTTT.